This T cell receptor (beta chain) was sequenced for a study of shared clonotypes between healthy human individuals. The CDR3 has 15 amino acids. Data came from immunoSEQ multiplex PCR; TCRdb stores just in-frame clones and leaves some out. The data hold some 2,000,000 clones, with 95% observed a single time. The sequence came from a man younger than 35 in good health. The chain recombines TRBV1 with TRBJ2-1; the D segment call TRBD2 is taken from the table without a DNA check. TRBV1 is flagged as a pseudogene. Sequencing was carried out using naive CD4+ T cells sorted from blood. Indicated subset: CD45RA+ positively selected. The DNA for the CDR3 is TGCACCAGCAGCCAAAGCTGGGACAGCGGGAGTGAGCAGTTCTTC. Translation: CTSSQSWDSGSEQFF.